The rows below give T cell receptor beta chains drawn from one sample of a study of blood T cell repertoires in COVID-19. The assay was immunoSEQ multiplex PCR, and TCRdb's table has in-frame clones only and misses some. The sample holds about 370,000 clones, around 87% seen once. What was sequenced was peripheral blood. Receptors were obtained from a woman in her 30s with COVID-19, enrolled during active disease. Both conserved end residues are part of each CDR3.

v_gene,j_gene,CDR3aa
TRBV15,TRBJ1-2,CATSREGYGYTF
TRBV2,TRBJ1-3,CASREGGNTIYF
TRBV7-3,TRBJ2-5,CASSRDSQETQYF
TRBV5-1,TRBJ1-1,CASSLGGGTTEAFF
TRBV28,TRBJ1-5,CASSWDRGQPQHF
TRBV24-1,TRBJ2-2,CATSGGGTSGRAPNTGELFF
TRBV30,TRBJ1-5,CAWSITGGQPQHF
TRBV24-1,TRBJ2-7,CATSTGYSYEQYF
TRBV28,TRBJ1-5,CASSLANSGSIYQPQHF
TRBV11-2,TRBJ2-7,CASSLFFEVDEQYF
TRBV24-1,TRBJ2-1,CATGAKGANSYNEQFF
TRBV2,TRBJ2-3,CASSGAGVGTDTQYF
TRBV11-2,TRBJ2-5,CASSSLLGGQETQYF
TRBV9,TRBJ1-4,CASSVGQGNEKLFF
TRBV28,TRBJ2-5,CASSLFGRGKETQYF
TRBV6-1,TRBJ2-3,CASSEDTTGSTDTQYF
TRBV5-8,TRBJ1-6,CASRTRTGVNSPLHF
TRBV6-5,TRBJ2-5,CASSDGGTVETQYF
TRBV7-2,TRBJ2-5,CASSPGTSGAETQYF
TRBV18,TRBJ2-3,CASSPTVGDTQYF
TRBV20-1,TRBJ2-1,CSARDNNEQFF
TRBV3-1/TRBV3-2,TRBJ2-3,CASSNTGRTDTQYF
TRBV9,TRBJ1-2,CASGTGLNYGYTF
TRBV30,TRBJ2-2,CAWKPRTGELFF
TRBV7-9,TRBJ2-1,CASSLPVVSGRAGYNEQFF
TRBV7-2,TRBJ2-4,CASSLGGTSAYLAKNIQYF
TRBV7-9,TRBJ1-6,CASSWGQGNSPLHF
TRBV4-1,TRBJ2-2,CASSQGRTSGRGHTGELFF
TRBV30,TRBJ1-5,CAWSVLGAPNQPQHF
TRBV4-1,TRBJ1-2,CASSQDLNYGYTF
TRBV7-2,TRBJ2-2,CASSLDRRNTGELFF
TRBV4-2,TRBJ2-2,CASSQGASGRTGELFF
TRBV5-6,TRBJ2-2,CASSRAGTANTGELFF
TRBV10-3,TRBJ2-7,CAISGSSYEQYF
TRBV5-1,TRBJ2-1,CASSRNGLASGNLNEQFF
TRBV2,TRBJ2-2,CASSDSGTTGELFF
TRBV28,TRBJ2-7,CASSPLGEQYF
TRBV10-3,TRBJ2-3,CAISEGRDTDTQYF
TRBV4-1,TRBJ2-2,CASSQDGGELFF
TRBV10-1,TRBJ2-2,CASAISGSSNTGELFF
TRBV19,TRBJ1-1,CASSIRENTEAFF
TRBV11-2,TRBJ2-3,CASSLGSLFSTDTQYF
TRBV6-5,TRBJ2-7,CASSFSGTGGSEQYF
TRBV7-3,TRBJ2-2,CASSSLPGTSDTGELFF
TRBV5-4,TRBJ2-7,CASSSWGGMTYEQYF
TRBV7-9,TRBJ2-6,CASSGWAGPGANVLTF
TRBV4-1,TRBJ2-1,CASTLASSYNEQFF
TRBV28,TRBJ1-4,CASSTGGGRREKLFF
TRBV2,TRBJ2-7,CAWRTSGKYEQYF
TRBV28,TRBJ2-7,CASSLTPGQIYEQYF
TRBV9,TRBJ1-4,CASSAEQGALNEKLFF
TRBV6-2/TRBV6-3,TRBJ2-5,CASSYWRGEETQYF
TRBV5-6,TRBJ2-2,CASSLGLDVGELFF
TRBV29-1,TRBJ2-7,CSVLVRDSSYEQYF
TRBV6-1,TRBJ1-2,CASSEPGQGLATF